This T cell receptor (beta chain) was captured by sequencing in a study of OX40 agonist ivuxolimab in advanced cancers. Study summary: Those enrolled were roughly 85% male, with a mean age of around 57 years and ages from roughly 20 to 85.

Broader study findings: Average numbers of expanded clones were greater in CD8+ T cells than in CD4+.

Libraries were prepared by immunoSEQ multiplex PCR; TCRdb keeps only in-frame clonotypes and omits some of them. Among tens of thousands of clones listed, approximately 85% were seen once. V lost 1 base, J lost 4 bases, and 8 bases stayed unmatched. From germline, CDR1 is MGHRA and CDR2 YSYEKL. There are 16 residues in the CDR3. A word on this clone: What it binds is unknown.

The clonotype was recovered from an adult with an advanced solid tumor such as melanoma, head and neck, liver or kidney cancer. Sequences were derived from CD4+ or CD8+ T cells sorted from blood, sampled in a trial of the OX40 agonist ivuxolimab. The V and J genes are TRBV4-1 and TRBJ2-3, with TRBD2 matching 7 bases. CDR3 nucleotides: TGCGCCAGCAGCCAAGCTCCTTCGGGAGGTGCAGATACGCAGTATTTT. Translation: CASSQAPSGGADTQYF.